The next 15 T cell receptor beta chains were all read from a single sample in a study of cytomegalovirus exposure and HLA in healthy donors. This PCR relied on a set of 60 Vbeta primers and 13 Jbeta primers. Sequencing used immunoSEQ multiplex PCR; TCRdb keeps in-frame clones, though not all of them. This table has fewer than 200,000 clones, over 65% appearing once. Sequenced: PBMCs. The receptors were sampled from a man in his forties in good health and CMV-seropositive.

The chain is built from TRBV5-1 and TRBJ2-2; 8 nucleotides line up with TRBD2. The CDR3 is made up of 15 amino acids. Germline-derived CDR1 and CDR2 are SGHRS and YFSETQ. V dropped 4 bases and J dropped 4; count of bases not matched to a gene: 6. The CDR3 DNA reads TGCGCCAGCAGCCCGACGAGCGGGAGCACCGGGGAGCTGTTTTTT. Translation gives CASSPTSGSTGELFF.

J is TRBJ2-7 and V is TRBV7-9, with 10 positions matching TRBD2. The CDR3 spans 15 residues. The germline gives CDR1 SEHNR, CDR2 FQNEAQ (reference sequence). The junction had 12 bases not matched to a gene; V was cut back by 1 base and J by 12 bases. CDR3 DNA sequence: TGTGCCAGCAGCTTAGAGGCGGCTAGCGGGGGAGTTGTGTACTTC. Protein sequence: CASSLEAASGGVVYF. The variable domain in full, completed from reference TRBV7-9 and TRBJ2-7, reads DTGVSQNPRHKITKRGQNVTFRCDPISEHNRLYWYRQTLGQGPEFLTYFQNEAQLEKSRLLSDRFSAERPKGSFSTLEIQRTEQGDSAMYLCASSLEAASGGVVYFGPGTRLTVT.

The chain uses TRBV6-6 and TRBJ2-7; tentative D call: TRBD2 (6 bases). The germline CDR1 and CDR2 sequences are MNHNY and SVGAGI (reference sequence). This CDR3 spans 14 amino acids. V lost 7 bases, J lost 3 bases, and 16 bases lay in between. This CDR3 reads CASMTEGPSYEQYF. DNA of the CDR3: TGTGCCAGCATGACGGAGGGGCCGAGCTACGAGCAGTACTTC.

This clone was seen only a few times. The V and J genes are TRBV4-3 and TRBJ2-3, with 9 positions matching TRBD1. From germline, CDR1 is LGHNA and CDR2 YSLEER. V trimming: 3 bases; J trimming: 4 bases; junction bases outside the gene matches: 8. The CDR3 totals 16 residues. DNA for the CDR3: TGCGCCAGCAGCCAGGGGCGACAGGGGGTATCAGATACGCAGTATTTT. Encoded protein: CASSQGRQGVSDTQYF.

The rearrangement joins TRBV2 to TRBJ1-1; 9 nucleotides line up with TRBD1. The V and J ends lost 4 bases and 0 bases, in that order; junction bases with no gene match: 15. The CDR3 is 19 amino acids. The germline V gene encodes CDR1 SNHLY and CDR2 FYNNEI. The CDR3 DNA reads as TGTGCCAGCAGTGGGTGGACAGGGGCCTCCCGGGGGGTGAACACTGAAGCTTTCTTT. Amino acid sequence: CASSGWTGASRGVNTEAFF.

The chain has TRBV5-1 and TRBJ1-2; tentative D call: TRBD1 (6 bases). The germline V gene has CDR1 SGHRS and CDR2 YFSETQ. This CDR3 is built from 16 residues. The V end lost 7 bases, the J end lost 6 bases, and 25 bases lay between the germline ends. The CDR3: CASGTRLRGGYHGYTF. CDR3 DNA: TGCGCCAGCGGGACAAGACTTCGGGGCGGCTACCATGGCTACACCTTC.

This CDR3 reads CATNPLAGAYNEQFF. As DNA, the CDR3 is TGTGCCACCAACCCTCTAGCGGGAGCCTACAATGAGCAGTTCTTC. The chain carries TRBV6-5 and TRBJ2-1, with TRBD2 identical over 10 bases. Looked up from germline, CDR1 is MNHEY and CDR2 is SVGAGI. The CDR3 consists of 15 residues. The V segment lost 10 bases and the J segment 2 bases; nucleotides outside the gene matches: 8.

About this clone itself: In the same sample, other DNA sequences code for this CDR3. The chain uses TRBV19 and TRBJ2-7; TRBD1 agrees at 7 bases. This CDR3 is built from 13 residues. V dropped 1 base and J dropped 3; count of bases not matched to a gene: 0. Germline CDR1 LNHDA, CDR2 SQIVND (reference sequence). In DNA form, the CDR3 reads TGTGCCAGTAGTATAGGACAGGGCTACGAGCAGTACTTC. Translated, it gives CASSIGQGYEQYF.

This clone was seen a few times. V usage is TRBV4-1 and J usage is TRBJ2-7; 10 bases map to TRBD2. Germline V gene sequence: CDR1 MGHRA, CDR2 YSYEKL. This CDR3 region has 15 residues. With 5 bases clipped from V and 0 bases from J, the junction kept 4 bases outside the gene matches. The CDR3 DNA follows: TGCGCCAGCAGCTATGGACTAGCGGACTCCTACGAGCAGTACTTC. Its translation is CASSYGLADSYEQYF.

This clone appeared a single time. The V call is TRBV7-9, the J call TRBJ1-4; 10 bases agree with TRBD1. V trimming: 1 base; J trimming: 11 bases; junction bases outside the gene matches: 4. Germline V lookup: CDR1 SEHNR, CDR2 FQNEAQ (reference sequence). The length of the CDR3 is 14 residues. This CDR3 is CASSLGGGQGKLFF. CDR3 in DNA: TGTGCCAGCAGCTTAGGAGGGGGACAGGGGAAACTGTTTTTT.

The chain uses TRBV5-6 and TRBJ2-3; 8 bases agree with TRBD2. The J segment lost 1 base and the V segment lost 5 bases, leaving 9 bases of the junction unmatched. Germline assignment: CDR1 SGHDT and CDR2 YYEEEE. The CDR3 covers 16 residues. The CDR3 loop is CASSTAGRGGTDTQYF. Here the CDR3 DNA reads TGTGCCAGCAGTACCGCCGGGCGGGGGGGCACAGATACGCAGTATTTT.

The chain couples TRBV4-2 to TRBJ2-3, with 10 nucleotides matching TRBD1. In germline, CDR1 is LGHNA, CDR2 YNFKEQ. The CDR3 runs 17 residues. The V segment lost 3 bases and the J segment 4 bases; nucleotides outside the gene matches: 10. CDR3 bases: TGTGCCAGCAGCCAGCTGGCGACCGGGACAGGGGCAGATACGCAGTATTTT. Its translation is CASSQLATGTGADTQYF.

The chain recombines TRBV5-4 with TRBJ1-1, with D tentatively TRBD1 (5 bases). Germline CDR1 reads SGHNT; CDR2 reads YYREEE (reference sequence). Deletions cut 1 base from V and 3 bases from J, with 10 bases between. This CDR3 is built from 14 residues. The CDR3 DNA sequence: TGTGCCAGCAGCTTGAGGGGCGCCCACACTGAAGCTTTCTTT. Translation: CASSLRGAHTEAFF. The complete variable domain, with remaining parts taken from reference TRBV5-4 and TRBJ1-1, reads ETGVTQSPTHLIKTRGQQVTLRCSSQSGHNTVSWYQQALGQGPQFIFQYYREEENGRGNFPPRFSGLQFPNYSSELNVNALELDDSALYLCASSLRGAHTEAFFGQGTRLTVV.

The genes are TRBV19 and TRBJ1-5; tentative D call: TRBD1 (5 bases). Germline V gene lookup returns CDR1 LNHDA and CDR2 SQIVND (reference sequence). The CDR3 covers 17 residues. The V end was cut by 1 base, the J end by 1 base, with 14 bases between. CDR3 coding DNA: TGTGCCAGTAGTATAGTATGGCAGGGTGTGAGCAATCAGCCCCAGCATTTT. It is translated as CASSIVWQGVSNQPQHF.

The chain recombines TRBV5-1 with TRBJ2-7; 7 nucleotides agree with TRBD1. The V and J ends lost 4 bases and 0 bases, in that order; junction bases with no gene match: 7. Germline CDR1 is SGHRS and CDR2 is YFSETQ. The CDR3 sequence is 15 residues long. CDR3 sequence (DNA): TGCGCCAGCAGCGCCGGACAGGTGGGCTCCTACGAGCAGTACTTC. Translated: CASSAGQVGSYEQYF.